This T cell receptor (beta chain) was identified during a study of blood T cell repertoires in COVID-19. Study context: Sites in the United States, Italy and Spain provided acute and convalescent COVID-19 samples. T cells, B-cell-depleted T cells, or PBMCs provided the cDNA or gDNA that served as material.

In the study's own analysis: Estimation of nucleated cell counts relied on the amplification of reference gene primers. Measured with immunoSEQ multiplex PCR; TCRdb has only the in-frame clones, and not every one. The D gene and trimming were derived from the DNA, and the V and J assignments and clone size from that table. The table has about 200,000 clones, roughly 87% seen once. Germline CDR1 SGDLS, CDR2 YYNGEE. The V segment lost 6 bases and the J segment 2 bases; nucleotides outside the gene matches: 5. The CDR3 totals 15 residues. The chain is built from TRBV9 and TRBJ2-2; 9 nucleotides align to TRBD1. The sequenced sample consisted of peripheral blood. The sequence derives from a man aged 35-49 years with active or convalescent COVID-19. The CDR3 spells CASTGTGLNTGELFF. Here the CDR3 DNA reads TGTGCCAGCACTGGGACAGGGTTAAACACCGGGGAGCTGTTTTTT.